This T cell receptor (beta chain) stems from a study of naive and memory T cell subsets. An equimolar mix of two oligonucleotides served as the beta constant-region primer for TRBC1 and TRBC2. Nested alpha and beta constant-region primers with the SP2 primer drove four PCR rounds on ligated cDNA. One entry per CDR3 protein results from TCRdb running MiXCR on the UMI-ligation and nested PCR reads. The table has 8,800 or so distinct CDR3 sequences, under 30% seen once. By sample fraction, this clonotype is medium-sized. Germline assignment: CDR1 MDHEN and CDR2 SYDVKM. The germline V and J ends were trimmed by 3 bases and 0 bases, with 14 bases remaining between them. This CDR3 is built from 16 residues.

The sequenced sample was CD8+ TEMRA cells from blood. The subset was: effector memory re-expressing CD45RA, CD45RA+ CD27-. This sequence was found in a human donor in good health. This chain joins TRBV28 and TRBJ2-5; D not certain. CDR3 in amino acids: CASSFLETSDQETQYF. As DNA, the CDR3 is TGTGCCAGCAGTTTTCTCGAGACAAGCGACCAAGAGACCCAGTACTTC. Variable domain in full (rest from reference TRBV28 and TRBJ2-5): DVKVTQSSRYLVKRTGEKVFLECVQDMDHENMFWYRQDPGLGLRLIYFSYDVKMKEKGDIPEGYSVSREKKERFSLILESASTNQTSMYLCASSFLETSDQETQYFGPGTRLLVL.